The entry that follows covers one T cell receptor (beta chain) sequence. In the study's own analysis: Reference gene primer amplification yielded estimated nucleated cell counts. The method was immunoSEQ multiplex PCR; TCRdb's version includes in-frame clones alone and lacks a portion of them. That table supplies the V and J calls and clone size; D and trimming were determined from the DNA. The sample has about 110,000 clones; more than 70% are singletons. This record comes from a study of blood T cell repertoires in COVID-19. Background on the study: Researchers got acute and convalescent COVID-19 samples from the United States, Italy and Spain.

The CDR3 covers 14 residues. Germline CDR1 reads SGHTA; CDR2 reads FQGTGA. With 5 bases clipped from V and 3 bases from J, the junction kept 5 bases outside the gene matches. The source material was peripheral blood. The receptor was isolated from a man aged 65-85 years with acute or convalescent COVID-19. V and J are TRBV7-3 and TRBJ1-1; 8 nucleotides align to TRBD1. CDR3 sequence reads: CASSAGQGHTEAFF. The CDR3 bases are TGTGCCAGCAGCGCAGGACAGGGACACACTGAAGCTTTCTTT.